Following are 6 T cell receptor beta chains from one sample sequenced in a study of CD8 T cells in ankylosing spondylitis. TCRdb fed the 5' RACE reads into MiXCR, producing one record per CDR3 protein. This sample carries about 100,000 distinct CDR3 sequences, under 30% of them seen once, and the ten largest clones take roughly 12%. Sequences were obtained from synovial fluid, either unsorted or a sorted T cell fraction (not recorded which). These receptors were collected from a male donor with ankylosing spondylitis.

This clonotype was recorded at least ten times. V and J are TRBV5-1 and TRBJ2-3; 7 bases fit TRBD2. CDR3 length: 16 amino acids. Germline V gene sequence: CDR1 SGHRS, CDR2 YFSETQ. Losses at the gene ends were 4 bases for V and 3 bases for J; bases not matched to a gene: 11. In DNA, the CDR3 is TGCGCCAGCAGCCCGAGAGCGGGGCCTAGAACAGATACGCAGTATTTT. It specifies CASSPRAGPRTDTQYF.

The V call is TRBV25-1, the J call TRBJ1-3; D is unclear. The CDR3 has 14 residues. CDR1 and CDR2 (germline): MGHDK, SYGVNS. Trimming took off 4 bases at V and 0 bases at J, with 7 bases between the two ends. Here the CDR3 DNA reads TGTGCCAGCAGTGCGGGATTCTCTGGAAACACCATATATTTT. Amino acid sequence: CASSAGFSGNTIYF.

By share, this clonotype ranks as medium-sized. The chain combines TRBV4-1 with TRBJ2-1, with TRBD2 matching 12 bases. Looked up from germline, CDR1 is MGHRA and CDR2 is YSYEKL. The CDR3 has 16 residues. Germline trimming cut 2 bases from V and 8 bases from J; bases unmatched to any gene: 7. The CDR3 DNA reads as TGCGCCAGCAGCCAAAGGACTAGCGGGATAGGCGATGAGCAGTTCTTC. This translates into CASSQRTSGIGDEQFF.

The chain couples TRBV20-1 to TRBJ2-5; 7 bases agree with TRBD2. V dropped 2 bases and J dropped 9; count of bases not matched to a gene: 15. This CDR3 is 15 amino acids long. Germline values: CDR1 DFQATT, CDR2 SNEGSKA (reference sequence). This chain's CDR3 is CSARIRPIREESQYF. DNA of the CDR3: TGCAGTGCTAGAATTAGACCGATCCGGGAGGAGTCCCAGTACTTC.

In this sample, this clonotype turned up a few times. The chain is built from TRBV10-1 and TRBJ1-1; TRBD1 might be the D (6 bases). The CDR3 totals 15 residues. The germline V gene has CDR1 WNHNN and CDR2 SYGVQD (reference sequence). Trimming removed 3 bases at V and 0 bases at J, with 11 bases between. The CDR3 DNA reads as TGCGCCAGCAGTGACCCAGGGGCGGTGAACACTGAAGCTTTCTTT. Protein product: CASSDPGAVNTEAFF.

The genes are TRBV5-1 and TRBJ2-4; D is perhaps TRBD1 or TRBD2 (5 bases each). This CDR3 comprises 15 residues. Trimming took off 2 bases at V and 5 bases at J, with 14 bases between the two ends. Germline lookup yields CDR1 SGHRS and CDR2 YFSETQ. CDR3 region: CASSFSPGTENIQYF. CDR3 bases: TGCGCCAGCAGCTTTTCCCCCGGGACCGAAAACATTCAGTACTTC. Combining the CDR3 with reference TRBV5-1 and TRBJ2-4 gives the whole variable domain KAGVTQTPRYLIKTRGQQVTLSCSPISGHRSVSWYQQTPGQGLQFLFEYFSETQRNKGNFPGRFSGRQFSNSRSEMNVSTLELGDSALYLCASSFSPGTENIQYFGAGTRLSVL.